One sample yielded the 13 T cell receptor beta chains listed below, sequenced in a study of beta chain features in type 1 diabetes (dated by TCRdb to 2017 to 2018). General conclusions and limits of the study: A moderate but significant shortening of TCRB CDR3 length was observed in type 1 diabetes patients in all four CD4+ subsets.

The antigens for these receptors are not known. The library was made by the immunoSEQ multiplex PCR assay. The High Capacity cDNA Reverse Transcription Kit was used to reverse transcribe all of the isolated RNA, meaning that expressed TCRB transcripts were what got sequenced. This is the immuneACCESS table as TCRdb keeps it, with only in-frame sequences that have V and J called. A part of the clones is gone; compared with another copy, unresolved V genes explain less than half, and the rest is unexplained. A total of hundreds of thousands of clones appear in this sample, about 14% of them only once. Of the sample, approximately 0.043% falls within the top ten clones. The source material was naive CD4+ T cells from blood. The sample's cell subset or site, from its label and the paper: true naive CD4+ T cells. The source is a man aged 18 to 30 with type 1 diabetes.

In this sample, this clone turned up a few times. The chain joins TRBV9 to TRBJ1-5, with D unresolved. Deletions cut 4 bases from V and 11 bases from J, with 7 bases between. The CDR3 consists of 10 residues. Germline lookup yields CDR1 SGDLS and CDR2 YYNGEE. In DNA form, the CDR3 reads TGTGCCAGCAGCCCCCAAGCCCAGCATTTT. Translated, it gives CASSPQAQHF. The whole variable domain, filled in from reference TRBV9 and TRBJ1-5, reads DSGVTQTPKHLITATGQRVTLRCSPRSGDLSVYWYQQSLDQGLQFLIQYYNGEERAKGNILERFSAQQFPDLHSELNLSSLELGDSALYFCASSPQAQHFGDGTRLSIL.

As DNA, the CDR3 is TGCGCCAGCAGCCCGGGACTAGCGGGAGTCGGCACCGGGGAGCTGTTTTTT. Its protein is CASSPGLAGVGTGELFF. This chain joins TRBV4-1 and TRBJ2-2, with 14 bases identical to TRBD2. The CDR3 has 17 residues. The germline CDR1 and CDR2 sequences are MGHRA and YSYEKL. The V and J ends lost 4 bases and 4 bases, in that order; junction bases with no gene match: 5.

This sequence joins TRBV11-2 and TRBJ2-7; no reliable D call. The V gene's germline CDR1 is SGHAT and CDR2 FQNNGV. The V gene lost 5 bases and the J gene lost 4 bases, with 9 bases spanning the gap. The CDR3 has 12 residues. CDR3 in amino acids: CASSASFYEQYF. Here the CDR3 DNA reads TGTGCCAGCAGCGCGTCCTTTTACGAGCAGTACTTC.

This clone was counted a few times. The gene calls are TRBV9 and TRBJ2-7, with 8 bases fitting TRBD2. The CDR3 covers 15 residues. Germline lookup yields CDR1 SGDLS and CDR2 YYNGEE. Losses at the gene ends were 4 bases for V and 4 bases for J; bases not matched to a gene: 10. DNA of the CDR3: TGTGCCAGCAGCTCAGGAACGGGAGGGCCGTACGAGCAGTACTTC. The encoded protein is CASSSGTGGPYEQYF. Using reference TRBV9 and TRBJ2-7 for the parts outside the CDR3, the full variable domain is DSGVTQTPKHLITATGQRVTLRCSPRSGDLSVYWYQQSLDQGLQFLIQYYNGEERAKGNILERFSAQQFPDLHSELNLSSLELGDSALYFCASSSGTGGPYEQYFGPGTRLTVT.

The V gene is TRBV5-6, the J gene TRBJ2-1; D not certain. Germline V CDR1 and CDR2: SGHDT, YYEEEE. Trimming removed 1 base from V and 5 bases from J, with 10 bases in between. The CDR3 contains 14 residues. CDR3 nucleotides: TGTGCCAGCAGCTTGCTTCAGGCAGACAATGAGCAGTTCTTC. Translated: CASSLLQADNEQFF. Supplemented by reference TRBV5-6 and TRBJ2-1, the full variable domain reads DAGVTQSPTHLIKTRGQQVTLRCSPKSGHDTVSWYQQALGQGPQFIFQYYEEEERQRGNFPDRFSGHQFPNYSSELNVNALLLGDSALYLCASSLLQADNEQFFGPGTRLTVL.

This clone occurred a few times. The chain employs TRBV29-1 and TRBJ2-1; D may be TRBD2 (6 bases). Germline assignment: CDR1 SQVTM and CDR2 ANQGSEA. The CDR3 contains 13 residues. V was trimmed by 6 bases and J by 8 bases, leaving 17 bases between them. CDR3 coding DNA: TGCAGCGTCGCTGCCATGGGGGGACATGAGCAGTTCTTC. Translated, it gives CSVAAMGGHEQFF.

This clone was seen only a few times. The V call is TRBV18, the J call TRBJ2-7, with D possibly TRBD2 on 6 matching bases. This CDR3 region has 15 residues. Trimming removed 5 bases at V and 9 bases at J, with 23 bases between. Germline V lookup: CDR1 KGHSH, CDR2 LQKENI. CDR3 DNA sequence: TGTGCCAGCTCATCTGCGCGGGACGGAAAAAATGCGCAGTACTTC. This gives the protein CASSSARDGKNAQYF.

The chain couples TRBV5-1 to TRBJ2-1, with D tentatively TRBD1 or TRBD2 (5 bases each). Germline-derived CDR1 and CDR2 are SGHRS and YFSETQ. This CDR3 is built from 14 residues. V was shortened by 4 bases and J by 5 bases, with 13 bases between the two germline ends. This CDR3 reads CASSQWRGDNEQFF. The CDR3 DNA follows: TGCGCCAGCAGCCAGTGGAGAGGGGACAATGAGCAGTTCTTC.

This chain joins TRBV9 and TRBJ2-1; 8 nucleotides align to TRBD1. V trimming: 0 bases; J trimming: 11 bases; junction bases outside the gene matches: 7. In germline, CDR1 is SGDLS, CDR2 YYNGEE. This CDR3 is built from 14 residues. The chain's CDR3 is CASSVEGRTGKQFF. The DNA of the CDR3 is TGTGCCAGCAGCGTAGAAGGGAGGACAGGGAAGCAGTTCTTC.

V and J are TRBV5-4 and TRBJ2-3, with no clear D. CDR3 size: 16 residues. The germline CDR1 and CDR2 sequences are SGHNT and YYREEE (reference sequence). V was clipped by 0 bases and J by 5 bases, with 16 bases between them. CDR3 bases: TGTGCCAGCAGCTTGGATGTTCCCCGTGGTAAAGATACGCAGTATTTT. Translation: CASSLDVPRGKDTQYF. The full variable domain, completed using reference TRBV5-4 and TRBJ2-3, is ETGVTQSPTHLIKTRGQQVTLRCSSQSGHNTVSWYQQALGQGPQFIFQYYREEENGRGNFPPRFSGLQFPNYSSELNVNALELDDSALYLCASSLDVPRGKDTQYFGPGTRLTVL.

V is TRBV7-2 and J is TRBJ1-6; 9 bases fit TRBD1. The CDR3 consists of 15 residues. Germline-derived CDR1 and CDR2 are SGHTA and FQGNSA. Unmatched junction bases numbered 5, after V lost 5 bases and J lost 6 bases. In DNA form, the CDR3 reads TGTGCCAGCAGCCAAAGGACAGGGGTTAATTCACCCCTCCACTTT. This translates into CASSQRTGVNSPLHF.

This clone was detected only a few times. V gene TRBV25-1 combines with J gene TRBJ1-1, with TRBD1 matching over 9 bases. Trimming removed 4 bases from V and 1 base from J; junction bases left unmatched: 7. Germline V gene lookup returns CDR1 MGHDK and CDR2 SYGVNS. This CDR3 has 16 amino acids. CDR3 coding DNA: TGTGCCAGCAGTGTTGGGACAGGGTTACCGAACACTGAAGCTTTCTTT. As protein: CASSVGTGLPNTEAFF. Drawing the rest from reference TRBV25-1 and TRBJ1-1, the complete variable domain is EADIYQTPRYLVIGTGKKITLECSQTMGHDKMYWYQQDPGMELHLIHYSYGVNSTEKGDLSSESTVSRIRTEHFPLTLESARPSHTSQYLCASSVGTGLPNTEAFFGQGTRLTVV.

This clone came up once. The V call is TRBV6-1, the J call TRBJ2-7; 9 nucleotides match TRBD2. The CDR3 covers 15 residues. CDR1 and CDR2 from the germline V gene are MNHNS and SASEGT. V trimming: 6 bases; J trimming: 3 bases; junction bases outside the gene matches: 9. CDR3 residues: CASSVHRREGYEQYF. The CDR3 DNA sequence: TGTGCCAGCAGCGTACACCGGCGGGAGGGCTACGAGCAGTACTTC.